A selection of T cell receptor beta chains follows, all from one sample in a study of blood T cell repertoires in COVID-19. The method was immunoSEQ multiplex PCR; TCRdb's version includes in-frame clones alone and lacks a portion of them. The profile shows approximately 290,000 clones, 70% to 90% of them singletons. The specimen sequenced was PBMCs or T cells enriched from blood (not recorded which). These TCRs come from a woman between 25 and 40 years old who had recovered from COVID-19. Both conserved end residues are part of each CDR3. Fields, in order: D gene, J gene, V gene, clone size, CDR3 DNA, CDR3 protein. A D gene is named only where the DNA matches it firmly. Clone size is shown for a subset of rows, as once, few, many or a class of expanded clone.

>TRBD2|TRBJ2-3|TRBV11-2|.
TGTGCCAGCAGCCCTACCGGGACTAGCGGGAGGGCCGGTACAGATACGCAGTATTTT
CASSPTGTSGRAGTDTQYF
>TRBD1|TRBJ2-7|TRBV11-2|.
TGTGCCAGTGAGAAAAGAGGGACAGGGATATTTTACGAGCAGTACTTC
CASEKRGTGIFYEQYF
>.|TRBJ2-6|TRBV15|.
TGTGCCACCAGCAGAGATCCCGGGTCTGGGGCCAACGTCCTGACTTTC
CATSRDPGSGANVLTF
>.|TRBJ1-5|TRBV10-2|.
TGCGCCAGCAGTGAGTCGAGATGGAGCAATCAGCCCCAGCATTTT
CASSESRWSNQPQHF
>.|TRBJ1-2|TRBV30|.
TGTGCCTGGAGTGTCGGAGGCCTGGTCGGCTATGGCTACACCTTC
CAWSVGGLVGYGYTF
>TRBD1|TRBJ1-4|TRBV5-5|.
TGTGCCAGCAGCTTGACAGGGGTAGATGAAAAACTGTTTTTT
CASSLTGVDEKLFF
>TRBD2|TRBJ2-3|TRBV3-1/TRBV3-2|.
TGTGCCAGCAGCCAAGAGGTAGCGGGAGGAATCCCTAGCACAGATACGCAGTATTTT
CASSQEVAGGIPSTDTQYF
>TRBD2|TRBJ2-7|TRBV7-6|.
TGTGCCAGCAGCCCCCCCCGCGAGGGGACTAGCGGCCGCCTCTACGAGCAGTACTTC
CASSPPREGTSGRLYEQYF
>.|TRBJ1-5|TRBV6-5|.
TGTGCCAGCTCGTCCCTTTTTAGCAATCAGCCCCAGCATTTT
CASSSLFSNQPQHF
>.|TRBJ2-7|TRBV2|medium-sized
TGTGCCAGCAGAGGCCAGGGGCCGGTAAGGGTCTTC
CASRGQGPVRVF
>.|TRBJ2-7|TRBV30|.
TGTGCCTGGGGGGAGGCATCCTACGAGCAGTACTTC
CAWGEASYEQYF
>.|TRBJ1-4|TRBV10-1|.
TGCGCCAGCAGTGAGTCAGGGGCAGGGGATGAAAAACTGTTTTTT
CASSESGAGDEKLFF
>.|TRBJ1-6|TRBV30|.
TGTGCCTGGAGCGACAGGACTGGATCCTATAATTCACCCCTCCACTTT
CAWSDRTGSYNSPLHF
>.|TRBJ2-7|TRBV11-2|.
TGTGCCAGCAGCTTAATGGCCGTCTACGAGCAGTACTTC
CASSLMAVYEQYF
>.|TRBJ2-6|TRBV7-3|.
TGTGCCAGCAGCCAAACAACCTCTGGGGCCAACGTCCTGACTTTC
CASSQTTSGANVLTF
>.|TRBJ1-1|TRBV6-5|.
TGTGCCAGCAGTTACTCTCGGGATTGGGAAACTGAAGCTTTCTTT
CASSYSRDWETEAFF
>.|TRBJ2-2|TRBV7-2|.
TGTGCCAGCAGCTTAGCGCAACTAGAAAACACCGGGGAGCTGTTTTTT
CASSLAQLENTGELFF
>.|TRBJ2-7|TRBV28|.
TGTGCCAGCATCCCCGCCGGGTCCTCCTACGAGCAGTACTTC
CASIPAGSSYEQYF
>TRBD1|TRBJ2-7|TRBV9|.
TGTGCCAGCGGGACAGAAGATGAGCAGTACTTC
CASGTEDEQYF
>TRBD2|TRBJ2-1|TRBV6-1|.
TGTGCCAGCAGTGATAGCGGGATCGGGCAGTTCTTC
CASSDSGIGQFF
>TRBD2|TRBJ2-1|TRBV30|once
TGTGCCTGTCTAAGTGGAACTAGCGGGGGGGGCCCCCGACTCAATGAGCAGTTCTTC
CACLSGTSGGGPRLNEQFF
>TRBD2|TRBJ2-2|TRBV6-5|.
TGTGCCAGCCGTAGCGGGGCCTACACCGGGGAGCTGTTTTTT
CASRSGAYTGELFF
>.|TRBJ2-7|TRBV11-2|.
TGTGCCAGCAGACCAATACGGGGACTGACCTACGAGCAGTACTTC
CASRPIRGLTYEQYF
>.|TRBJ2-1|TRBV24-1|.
TGTGCCACCAGTGAGGAGGGTGGCAATGAGCAGTTCTTC
CATSEEGGNEQFF
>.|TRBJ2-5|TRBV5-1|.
TGCGCCAGCAGCTTTTCGCCAGGAGAGGGCCAAGAGACCCAGTACTTC
CASSFSPGEGQETQYF
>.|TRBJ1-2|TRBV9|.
TGTGCCAGCAGGAGGGGAGGAAGCGAGTACACCTTC
CASRRGGSEYTF
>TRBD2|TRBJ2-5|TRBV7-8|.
TGTGCCAGCAGCAGGGCTAGCGGGAGGTACCAAGAGACCCAGTACTTC
CASSRASGRYQETQYF
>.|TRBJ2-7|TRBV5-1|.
TGCGCCAGCAGCTGGGACAACAACGAGCAGTACTTC
CASSWDNNEQYF